This T cell receptor beta chain was captured by sequencing in a study of blood T cell repertoires in COVID-19. Study at large: Samples came from the United States, Italy and Spain, spanning acute and convalescent COVID-19. PBMCs, B-cell-depleted T cells, or T cells were the source of the cDNA or gDNA that made up the material.

In the authors' workflow: From reference gene primer amplification, estimates of nucleated cell counts were derived. Sequenced by immunoSEQ multiplex PCR; TCRdb stores in-frame clones only, minus some. From that table come the V and J calls and clone size; the DNA was used to work out D and trimming. The sample has fewer than 120,000 clones, 65% to 80% seen once. The CDR3 consists of 14 residues. Germline loops: CDR1 MNHEY, CDR2 SVGEGT. V gave up 6 bases and J gave up 0 bases, with 11 bases separating them. Sequenced: peripheral blood. V gene TRBV6-2 or TRBV6-3 combines with J gene TRBJ1-1, with a weak D call TRBD1 (6 bases). This receptor was identified in a woman between 55 and 75 years old with acute or convalescent COVID-19. In DNA form, the CDR3 reads TGTGCCAGCAGCCCCAGACAGGTGAACACTGAAGCTTTCTTT. Protein: CASSPRQVNTEAFF.